The text below deals with one T cell receptor beta chain. What it binds is not known. Relative to the germline gene, one junction end is altered; a read error may explain this. This specimen belongs to a study of shared clonotypes between healthy human individuals. Overall study context: The plates for each donor numbered three CD4 naive, three CD4 memory, two CD8 naive and one CD8 memory. Study-wide findings and caveats: Shared clonotypes across all four donors exceeded non-shared ones in generation probability.

TCRdb's copy holds only in-frame clones and misses some; the assay was immunoSEQ multiplex PCR. Among under 2,500,000 clones listed, 90% to 97% were seen once. The clonotype originates from a man younger than 35 in good health. Sequenced sample: naive CD4+ T cells sorted from blood. Subset given: CD45RA+ positively selected.

The CDR3 region is CASSQGVNSYNEQFF. The CDR3 DNA is TGTGCTAGCAGCCAAGGCGTAAACTCCTACAATGAGCAGTTCTTC. The V call is TRBV7-7, the J call TRBJ2-1; no clear D gene. Germline V CDR1 and CDR2: SSHAT, FNYEAQ (reference sequence). This CDR3 contains 15 residues.